The sequence of this TCR beta chain was determined in a study of T cell responses to AZD1222 COVID-19 vaccine (dated by TCRdb to about 2021). Concerning the study at large: AZD1222 recipients whose second dose came at about 4 weeks and those whose second dose came at about 12 weeks were combined into one group, since spike-specific TCR depth and breadth did not differ between the two schedules. TCR sequencing covered 233 trial participants: 207 given two doses of AZD1222 and 26 given two doses of MenACWY control vaccine. Trial participants were enrolled by age into 18-55, 56-69 and 70-plus year subgroups, with approximately 150, 30 and 60 TCR-sequenced participants respectively.

Summary of the overall study and its limitations: Participants were mostly white British and included more females than males, and it was suggested by the authors that clonal diversity may have been underestimated. After two AZD1222 doses, spike-specific TCR breadth and depth were significantly higher than at day 0 and than in MenACWY recipients. No day 14 peak-response samples were available, so repertoires were characterized only after the peak T cell response. Conclusions about previously exposed vaccinees are limited, since just 6 or 7 AZD1222 recipients were seropositive for SARS-CoV-2 at baseline. Reportedly, close to half of the unique spike-specific TCRs recognized epitopes lying outside the regions that are mutated in the B.1.351 and B.1.1.7 variants. Vaccine-associated CD4 TCRs spanned the whole spike protein, with dominant responses in regions 160-218 and 743-854. In the small 56-69-year group, the increase in depth fell short of significance, most likely because of low power.

The time point label for this specimen denotes: baseline before first vaccination. The vaccinee samples were drawn from two UK trials, COV001 and COV002, one of which was a single-blind randomized controlled phase 2/3 trial testing AZD1222 (ChAdOx1 nCoV-19) in healthy adults. For TCRbeta chain sequencing, PBMC samples were collected from trial participants at day 0 and at day 28 after the second dose. Via the germline V gene, CDR1 is SGDLS and CDR2 YYNGEE. The trim is 4 bases for V and 1 base for J, with a gap of 14 bases between the germline ends. The CDR3 has 16 amino acids, counting the end cysteine and phenylalanine. Only the CDR3 DNA is retained, 48 bases long and in frame from the first base. The CDR3 regions of human TCRbeta chains were subjected to immunosequencing. In the source study's methods: Repertoire TCRs were matched against a reference library of SARS-CoV-2-specific TCRs generated with the MIRA antigen-specificity platform. Breadth was defined as the fraction of unique TCRs that were SARS-CoV-2-associated. Depth was defined as the fraction of total T cells that were SARS-CoV-2-associated. Using the MIRA data, each spike-specific TCR was assigned both to the spike region to which the TCR was reactive and to a CD4 or CD8 class. Log10-transformed breadth and depth values were compared by one-way ANOVA with Sidak's multiple comparisons tests. TCRdb limited this immuneACCESS table to in-frame rearrangements with V and J called. A share of clones is missing; checked studies link under half to unresolved V genes, and the rest is unexplained. That table supplies the V and J calls and clone size; D and trimming were determined from the DNA. The sample profile shows around 120,000 clones; 85% to 90% of them were found once. Under 35% of the sample rests with the top ten.

Turning to this clone: Its antigen specificity is not known. It has no much larger one-base neighbor in the sample; base qualities were not kept.

The starting material was peripheral blood, obtained on day 0 of AZD1222 vaccination. The chain is assembled from TRBV9 and TRBJ2-2; the D gene is not confidently resolved. The clonotype was recovered from an adult in good health. The CDR3 protein: CASSTLRYENTGELFF. The nucleotides read TGTGCCAGCAGCACCTTGCGGTACGAGAACACCGGGGAGCTGTTTTTT.